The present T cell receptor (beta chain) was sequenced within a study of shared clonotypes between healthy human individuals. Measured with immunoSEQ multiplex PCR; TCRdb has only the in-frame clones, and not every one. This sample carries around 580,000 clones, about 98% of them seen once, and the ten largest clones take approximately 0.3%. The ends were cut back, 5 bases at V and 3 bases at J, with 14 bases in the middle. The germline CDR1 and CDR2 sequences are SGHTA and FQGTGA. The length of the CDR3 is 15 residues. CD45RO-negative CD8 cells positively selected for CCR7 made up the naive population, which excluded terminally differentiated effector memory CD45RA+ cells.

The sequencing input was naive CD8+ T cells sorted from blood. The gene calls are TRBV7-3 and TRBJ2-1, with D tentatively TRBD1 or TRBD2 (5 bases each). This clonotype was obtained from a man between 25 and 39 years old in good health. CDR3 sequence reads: CASSVAGASYNEQFF. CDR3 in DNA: TGTGCCAGCAGCGTCGCCGGGGCAAGCTACAATGAGCAGTTCTTC.